This TCR beta chain was sequenced for a study of glioma-infiltrating T cells after dendritic cell vaccination. For the study at large: The vaccine used monocyte-derived dendritic cells pulsed overnight with autologous tumor lysate. Study-wide findings and caveats: Higher TCR clonality did not directly relate to longer survival. Longer survival after dendritic cell vaccination followed higher pretreatment TIL content.

V was clipped by 4 bases and J by 5 bases; unmatched bases: 13. This CDR3 has 16 residues. A remark on this clone: Its antigen is still unknown.

The immunoSEQ assay amplified TCRB CDR3 from up to 2 ug DNA. The repertoire was sequenced with immunoSEQ multiplex PCR; TCRdb's copy has only in-frame clones and lacks some. The table includes approximately 82,000 clones, 70% to 90% detected once. The chain combines TRBV23-1 with TRBJ2-5; 7 positions match TRBD1. TRBV23-1 is an ORF for which the function is uncertain. The sequenced sample was blood, obtained before dendritic cell vaccination. This clonotype was sampled from a human donor with glioblastoma. The CDR3 region is CASSRHTRQGGETQYF. The CDR3 bases are TGCGCCAGCAGTCGACATACCCGACAGGGCGGGGAGACCCAGTACTTC.